Sequencing of this T cell receptor beta chain was carried out in a study of metastatic and nonmetastatic thyroid tumors. As for the study in general: Repertoires of blood and of tissue (tumor or nodule) from malignant and benign thyroid patients were compared.

As processed by the authors: The study built a papillary thyroid cancer distant-metastasis classifier from CDR3 differences across clinicopathological groups. TCRdb re-called the PCR reads via MiXCR. The V and J calls and clone size come from TCRdb's table, not from the authors' own analysis. The top ten clones hold approximately 15% of a sample with over 50,000 clones, roughly 30% of them seen once. No treatment of any kind had been given to any patient before thyroid surgery. On this clone: Its antigen is still unknown. One junction end does not reproduce the germline sequence, and a read error may be involved.

Germline values: CDR1 DFQATT, CDR2 SNEGSKA (reference sequence). The CDR3 is 12 residues long. Study results and limitations: As reported, TCR beta diversity in blood and tumor was significantly higher in malignant thyroid tumors than in benign nodules.

The chain recombines TRBV20-1 with TRBJ1-2; D is perhaps TRBD1 (6 bases). Sequenced: blood. The source is a female donor with papillary thyroid cancer or a benign thyroid nodule (not recorded which). Some clones in this sample may be carry-over from other donors' samples. The CDR3 DNA is TGCAGTGCTAGGTGGACGGGGGCCGGGTTCGCCTTC. Protein product: CSARWTGAGFAF.